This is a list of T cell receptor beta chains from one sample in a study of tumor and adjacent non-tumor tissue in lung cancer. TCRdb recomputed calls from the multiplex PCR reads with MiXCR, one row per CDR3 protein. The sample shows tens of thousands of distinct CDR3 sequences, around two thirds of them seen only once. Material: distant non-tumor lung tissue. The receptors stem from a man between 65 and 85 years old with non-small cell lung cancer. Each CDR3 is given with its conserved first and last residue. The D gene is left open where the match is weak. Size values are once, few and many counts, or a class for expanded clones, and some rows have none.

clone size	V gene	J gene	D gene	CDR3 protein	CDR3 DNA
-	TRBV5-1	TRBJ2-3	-	CASSLTGTSTDTQYF	TGCGCCAGCAGCTTAACCGGGACTAGCACAGATACGCAGTATTTT
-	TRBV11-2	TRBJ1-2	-	CASGQGTSYGYTF	TGTGCCAGCGGGCAGGGGACTAGCTATGGCTACACTTTC
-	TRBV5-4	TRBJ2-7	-	CASSLDRTLYDQYF	TGTGCCAGCAGCTTGGATCGGACACTCTACGATCAGTACTTC
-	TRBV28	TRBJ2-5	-	CASRLRETQYF	TGTGCCAGCAGATTGAGAGAGACCCAGTACTTC
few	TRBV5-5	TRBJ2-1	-	CPSSFRVANEQFF	TGTCCCAGCAGCTTTCGTGTGGCCAATGAGCAGTTCTTC
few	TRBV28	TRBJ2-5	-	CASRQLEGGTKQGTQYF	TGTGCCAGCAGACAACTCGAGGGGGGGACAAAACAAGGGACCCAGTACTTC
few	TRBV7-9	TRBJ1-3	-	CASSHGILGENTIYF	TGTGCCAGCAGCCACGGGATTTTGGGGGAAAACACCATATATTTT
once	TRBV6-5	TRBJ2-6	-	CASTIKGRVSGAKVLTF	TGTGCCAGCACCATCAAAGGGAGAGTCTCTGGGGCCAAGGTCCTGACTTTC
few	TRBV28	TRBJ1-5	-	CASRSGTRNYQPQHF	TGTGCCAGCAGATCCGGGACACGAAACTATCAGCCCCAGCATTTT
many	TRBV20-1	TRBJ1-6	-	CSARDLAEDNSPLHF	TGCAGTGCTAGAGATCTAGCCGAGGATAATTCACCCCTCCACTTT
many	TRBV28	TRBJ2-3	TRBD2	CASSLLAEATDTQYF	TGTGCCAGCAGTTTACTAGCGGAGGCGACAGATACGCAGTATTTT
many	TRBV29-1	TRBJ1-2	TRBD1	CSVETGVGGYTF	TGCAGCGTTGAAACAGGGGTCGGAGGCTACACCTTC
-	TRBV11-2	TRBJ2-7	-	CASSSAYEQYF	TGTGCCAGTAGCTCGGCTTACGAGCAGTACTTC
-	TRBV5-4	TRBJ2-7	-	CASSLSASGGYEQYF	TGTGCCAGCAGCTTGTCGGCTAGTGGGGGCTACGAGCAGTACTTC
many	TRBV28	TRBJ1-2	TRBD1	CASSSPGTGRTNYGYTF	TGTGCCAGCAGTTCCCCGGGGACAGGGCGGACTAACTATGGCTACACCTTC
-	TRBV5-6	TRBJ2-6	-	CASSLGTGTNVLTF	TGTGCCAGCAGCTTGGGAACTGGGACCAACGTCCTGACTTTC
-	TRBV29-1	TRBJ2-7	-	CSAQLVTGYEQYF	TGCAGCGCTCAACTAGTGACTGGCTACGAGCAGTACTTC
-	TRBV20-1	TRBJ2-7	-	CSASGWGPGGYEQYF	TGCAGTGCTAGTGGCTGGGGCCCCGGAGGTTACGAGCAGTACTTC
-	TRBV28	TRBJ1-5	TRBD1	CASSPLRQGSLNKPQHF	TGTGCCAGCAGTCCCCTCCGACAGGGTTCCCTCAATAAGCCCCAGCATTTT
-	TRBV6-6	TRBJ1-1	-	CASSSPENTEAFF	TGTGCCAGCAGTTCCCCCGAAAACACAGAAGCTTTCTTT
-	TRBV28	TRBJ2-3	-	CTSSFVQDTDTQFF	TGTACCAGCAGTTTCGTTCAGGACACAGATACGCAGTTTTTT
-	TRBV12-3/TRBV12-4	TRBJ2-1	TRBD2	CASSGLAEGTNERFF	TGTGCCAGCAGTGGACTAGCGGAAGGTACGAATGAGCGGTTCTTC
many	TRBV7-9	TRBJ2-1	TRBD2	CASSHIAGGTNNEQFF	TGTGCCAGCAGCCACATAGCGGGAGGGACTAACAATGAGCAGTTCTTC
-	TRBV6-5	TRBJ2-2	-	CASSLGTTNTGGLFF	TGTGCCAGCAGCCTCGGGACCACGAACACCGGGGGCCTGTTTTTT
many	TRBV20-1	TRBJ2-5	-	CSARRHRQDFHEAQYF	TGCAGTGCTAGACGTCATCGGCAGGACTTTCATGAGGCCCAGTACTTC
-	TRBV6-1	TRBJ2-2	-	CASSDSHGSVTGVLFF	TGTGCCAGCAGTGATTCACATGGTTCGGTCACCGGGGTGCTGTTTTTT
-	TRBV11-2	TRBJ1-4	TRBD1	CATSTRRTGFREKLYF	TGTGCCACCAGCACCCGCCGGACAGGTTTTCGGGAAAAACTGTATTTT
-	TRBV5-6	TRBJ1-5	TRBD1	CDSSLGQGVLRNQPQHF	TGTGACAGCAGCTTGGGACAGGGGGTGCTACGCAATCAGCCCCAGCATTTT
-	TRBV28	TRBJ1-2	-	CASSLGSSGGYTF	TGTGCCAGCAGTTTAGGTTCAAGTGGTGGCTACACCTTC
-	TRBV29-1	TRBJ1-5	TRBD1	CSGQGGNQSQHF	TGCAGCGGACAGGGAGGCAATCAATCCCAGCATTTT
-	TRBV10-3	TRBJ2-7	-	CATGKVNYERYF	TGTGCCACCGGGAAGGTGAACTATGAGCGGTACTTC
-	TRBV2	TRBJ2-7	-	CASRNLYEKYF	TGTGCCAGCAGAAACTTATACGAGAAGTACTTC
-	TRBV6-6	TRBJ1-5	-	CASSYSDNSNQPQHF	TGTGCCAGCAGTTACTCCGACAATAGCAATCAGCCCCAGCATTTT
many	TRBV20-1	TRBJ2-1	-	CSATSPWSSYNEQFF	TGCAGTGCAACCTCCCCATGGAGCTCCTACAATGAGCAGTTCTTC
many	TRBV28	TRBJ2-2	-	CASSFVQGKNTGELFF	TGTGCCAGCAGTTTTGTCCAGGGGAAGAACACCGGGGAGCTGTTTTTT
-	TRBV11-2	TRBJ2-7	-	CASSLGAGVKSYEQYF	TGTGCTAGCAGCTTAGGGGCAGGGGTCAAATCCTACGAGCAGTACTTC
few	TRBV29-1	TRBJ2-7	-	CCVARTGRDEQYF	TGCTGCGTTGCAAGGACAGGGAGGGACGAGCAATACTTC
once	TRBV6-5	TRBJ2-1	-	CVSSLWLENNEQFF	TGTGTCAGCAGCCTATGGCTCGAAAACAATGAGCAGTTCTTC
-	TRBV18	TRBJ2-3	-	CACSLYRDTQYF	TGTGCCTGCTCACTTTACAGGGACACGCAGTATTTT
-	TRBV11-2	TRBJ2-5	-	CASSLDLGTDTQYF	TGTGCCAGCAGCTTAGATCTTGGCACTGATACCCAGTACTTC
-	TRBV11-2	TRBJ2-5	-	CASGLGPLWGVQETQYF	TGTGCCAGCGGCTTAGGTCCACTGTGGGGGGTTCAAGAGACCCAGTACTTC
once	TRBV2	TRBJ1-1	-	CVTQWRTEAFF	TGTGTTACTCAGTGGAGAACTGAAGCTTTCTTT
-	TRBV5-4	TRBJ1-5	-	CASSLGAGGPADTQHF	TGTGCCAGCAGTTTGGGAGCGGGAGGGCCAGCAGATACGCAGCATTTT
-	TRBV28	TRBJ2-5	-	CASMVWRQGTQYF	TGTGCCAGCATGGTGTGGCGCCAAGGGACCCAGTACTTC
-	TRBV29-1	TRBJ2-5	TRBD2	CSVALLAGDVWQGTQYF	TGCAGCGTTGCATTACTAGCGGGAGATGTCTGGCAAGGGACCCAGTACTTC
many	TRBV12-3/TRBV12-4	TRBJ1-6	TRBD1	CASRTGVRNSPLHF	TGTGCCAGCAGAACAGGGGTGCGAAATTCACCCCTCCACTTT
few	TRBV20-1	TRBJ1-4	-	CSAHGEATNEKLFF	TGCAGTGCTCACGGGGAGGCAACTAATGAAAAACTGTTTTTT
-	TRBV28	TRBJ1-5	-	CASSPGGASPQPKHF	TGTGCCAGCAGTCCGGGGGGGGCATCCCCCCAGCCCAAGCATTTT
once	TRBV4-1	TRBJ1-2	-	CASSQGGAYTF	TGCGCCAGCAGCCAAGGAGGTGCTTACACCTTC
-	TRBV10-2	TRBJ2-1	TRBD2	CVSSGLAGDNEQFF	TGCGTTAGCAGTGGTCTAGCGGGGGACAATGAGCAGTTCTTC
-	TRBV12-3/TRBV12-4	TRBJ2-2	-	CASSFSAGELFF	TGTGCCAGCAGTTTTTCTGCCGGGGAGCTGTTTTTT
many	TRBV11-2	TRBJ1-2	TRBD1	CASSLDLGQGYGYTF	TGTGCCAGCAGCTTAGACCTGGGACAGGGGTATGGCTACACCTTC
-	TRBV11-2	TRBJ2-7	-	CANTLRDRNYEQYF	TGTGCCAACACCTTACGAGACAGAAACTACGAGCAGTACTTC
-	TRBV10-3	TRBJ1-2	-	CAICDGDAYGYTF	TGTGCCATCTGTGATGGGGACGCCTATGGTTACACCTTC
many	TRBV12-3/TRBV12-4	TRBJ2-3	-	CASSAGRTDTQYF	TGTGCCAGCAGTGCGGGAAGAACAGATACGCAGTATTTT
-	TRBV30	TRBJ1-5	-	CALSLQDQPQHF	TGTGCCCTGAGTTTACAGGATCAGCCCCAGCATTTT
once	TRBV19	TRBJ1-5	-	CASSIEGSNQPQHF	TGTGCCAGTAGTATAGAAGGGAGCAATCAGCCCCAGCATTTT
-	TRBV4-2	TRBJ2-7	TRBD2	CVSSQGTSGDSYEQYF	TGTGTCAGCAGCCAAGGGACTAGCGGGGATTCATACGAGCAGTACTTC
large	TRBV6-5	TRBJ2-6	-	CASSSIYRGIRANVLTF	TGTGCCAGCAGTTCCATATATCGGGGGATTAGGGCCAACGTCCTGACTTTC
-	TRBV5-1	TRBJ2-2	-	CASSFGQGQPAGEQFF	TGCGCCAGCAGCTTCGGGCAGGGACAACCCGCCGGGGAGCAGTTTTTT